This T cell receptor beta chain is drawn from a study of blood T cells in healthy people across ages. Findings and caveats of the study: TCR beta diversity, measured per million T cells, fell in a roughly linear way with age.

PCR was performed a second time for about 7 to 12 cycles using a sample-barcoded 5' primer and a J-beta primer mix. The template-switch adaptor was a 5' adaptor with 12 random nucleotides. It tagged each cDNA molecule. Sequencing of every sample gave 2.5 million or more CDR3-containing paired-end reads. Each CDR3 protein gets one entry after TCRdb re-called the 5' RACE reads with MiXCR. Here the sample spans around 1,800,000 distinct CDR3 sequences, about 39% being singletons. Germline CDR1 and CDR2: SNHLY and FYNNEI. With 5 bases clipped from V and 6 bases from J, the junction kept 2 bases outside the gene matches. The CDR3 totals 13 residues. Details on this clonotype: No antigen is known for it.

Samples each yielded at least 5.5 micrograms of total RNA. This rearrangement joins TRBV2 to TRBJ1-4; 8 bases fit TRBD1. What was sequenced was blood. This receptor was identified in a human donor in good health. The CDR3 nucleotides are TGTGCCAGCAGTAACAGGGGGTATGAAAAACTGTTTTTT. Its translation: CASSNRGYEKLFF.